These 17 T cell receptor beta chains were all obtained from the same sample, sequenced in a study of T cell changes during pregnancy in multiple sclerosis. Assay used: immunoSEQ multiplex PCR; TCRdb lists only in-frame clones, some missing. The data contain about 89,000 clones, around 94% of them seen just once; the ten biggest clones take up approximately 0.84%. The starting material was peripheral blood, obtained in the third trimester of pregnancy. These receptors originate from a female donor with multiple sclerosis, enrolled in a pregnancy study.

The genes are TRBV7-6 and TRBJ1-5, with D hard to call. CDR3 size: 15 residues. V lost 1 base and J lost 4, with 11 bases in between. In germline, CDR1 is SGHVS, CDR2 FNYEAQ. The CDR3 reads CASSLVAGMNQPQHF. The CDR3 DNA reads TGTGCCAGCAGCTTAGTGGCGGGAATGAATCAGCCCCAGCATTTT.

The chain couples TRBV19 to TRBJ1-1, with a weak D call TRBD1 (6 bases). The germline V gene encodes CDR1 LNHDA and CDR2 SQIVND (reference sequence). The CDR3 length is 13 residues. The V end lost 6 bases, the J end lost 4 bases, and 12 bases lay between the germline ends. The CDR3 nucleotides are TGTGCCAGTAGACCCCGACAGGCCACTGAAGCTTTCTTT. Amino acid sequence: CASRPRQATEAFF.

V is TRBV27 and J is TRBJ1-1, with D uncertain. CDR1 and CDR2 from the germline V gene are MNHEY and SMNVEV (reference sequence). This CDR3 has 14 residues. Between the trimmed V and J ends, which lost 3 bases and 2 bases, there was a span of 10 bases. The CDR3 sequence: CASSFLQANTEAFF. The DNA of the CDR3 is TGTGCCAGCAGTTTTCTTCAGGCCAACACTGAAGCTTTCTTT.

This sequence joins TRBV27 and TRBJ2-1; 9 positions agree with TRBD2. V shed 5 bases, J shed 6 bases, and the junction held 8 bases outside the gene matches. CDR1 MNHEY and CDR2 SMNVEV come from the germline V gene (reference sequence). CDR3 length equals 15 residues. The DNA for the CDR3 is TGTGCCAGCAGTCCAATAGCGGGAGTCCCCAATGAGCAGTTCTTC. Amino acids: CASSPIAGVPNEQFF.

The chain links TRBV4-1 to TRBJ1-1; 7 bases are shared with TRBD1. Germline V gives CDR1 MGHRA, CDR2 YSYEKL. The junction had 11 bases not matched to a gene; V was cut back by 3 bases and J by 4 bases. The CDR3 is 16 residues long. DNA of the CDR3: TGCGCCAGCAGCCATGGGACAGCCCCGAGATCCACTGAAGCTTTCTTT. Encoded protein: CASSHGTAPRSTEAFF.

This chain joins TRBV2 and TRBJ1-1, with 8 bases that match TRBD1. Trimming removed 6 bases from V and 10 bases from J; junction bases left unmatched: 10. This CDR3 has 13 residues. CDR1 SNHLY and CDR2 FYNNEI come from the germline V gene. CDR3 loop: CASSHGQGRGAFF. In DNA form, the CDR3 reads TGTGCCAGCAGCCACGGACAGGGAAGGGGAGCTTTCTTT.

This sequence joins TRBV2 and TRBJ2-1; no firm D call. Germline V gives CDR1 SNHLY, CDR2 FYNNEI. V lost 7 bases, J lost 5 bases, and 12 bases lay in between. CDR3 size: 13 residues. The CDR3 DNA is TGTGCCAGCACAGTCACTATCGACAATGAGCAGTTCTTC. It translates to CASTVTIDNEQFF.

The CDR3 region has the DNA TGTGCCAGCAGCTTAGATATGCAGGGGGGCTCCTACGAGCAGTACTTC. Residues: CASSLDMQGGSYEQYF. The J gene is TRBJ2-7, the V gene TRBV5-4; maybe TRBD1 (7 bases). Germline CDR1 reads SGHNT; CDR2 reads YYREEE (reference sequence). The ends were cut back, 2 bases at V and 0 bases at J, with 15 bases in the middle. This CDR3 comprises 16 residues.

The V gene is TRBV10-3, the J gene TRBJ1-2; the match to TRBD1 covers 10 bases. The CDR3 is 18 amino acids. Germline V lookup: CDR1 ENHRY, CDR2 SYGVKD. The V and J ends lost 4 bases and 8 bases, in that order; junction bases with no gene match: 19. The CDR3: CAISGQTRLDRGSGGYTF. The CDR3 coding sequence is TGTGCCATCAGTGGCCAAACCCGACTGGACAGGGGGTCGGGAGGCTACACCTTC.

This chain joins TRBV10-2 and TRBJ2-1; TRBD2 agrees at 8 bases. In germline, CDR1 is WSHSY, CDR2 SAAADI. V lost 6 bases to trimming and J lost 0 bases; unmatched junction nucleotides: 4. The CDR3 covers 15 residues. CDR3 amino acids: CASREGTSSYNEQFF. CDR3 coding DNA: TGCGCCAGCAGGGAAGGGACTAGCTCCTACAATGAGCAGTTCTTC.

V usage is TRBV7-6 and J usage is TRBJ2-1, with 7 bases matching TRBD2. Losses at the gene ends were 5 bases for V and 4 bases for J; bases not matched to a gene: 5. The CDR3 loop spans 14 amino acids. The germline CDR1 and CDR2 sequences are SGHVS and FNYEAQ. The CDR3 DNA follows: TGTGCCAGCAGCCCGGGACTATCTTACAATGAGCAGTTCTTC. This translates into CASSPGLSYNEQFF.

The chain recombines TRBV10-2 with TRBJ2-2, with a possible D match to TRBD1 (6 bases). The CDR3 runs to 14 residues. Trimming left V 7 bases short and J 2 bases short, with 11 bases between. The germline V gene has CDR1 WSHSY and CDR2 SAAADI. The CDR3 loop reads CASKADRNTGELFF. The CDR3 nucleotides are TGCGCCAGCAAGGCGGACAGAAACACCGGGGAGCTGTTTTTT.

J is TRBJ1-4 and V is TRBV18; a possible D gene is TRBD1 (5 bases). The CDR3 is 15 residues long. V was clipped by 2 bases and J by 8 bases, with 15 bases between them. Germline V gives CDR1 KGHSH, CDR2 LQKENI. CDR3 region: CASSPIAGRNEKLFF. The CDR3 bases are TGTGCCAGCTCACCAATCGCAGGGAGGAACGAAAAACTGTTTTTT.

The rearrangement joins TRBV6-6 to TRBJ2-7; the match to TRBD2 covers 11 bases. This CDR3 contains 15 residues. The junction had 4 bases not matched to a gene; V was cut back by 2 bases and J by 4 bases. Per germline, CDR1 MNHNY and CDR2 SVGAGI (reference sequence). Here the CDR3 reads CASSYTSGSEYEQYF. The DNA for the CDR3 is TGTGCCAGCAGTTACACTAGCGGGAGTGAATACGAGCAGTACTTC.

The rearrangement uses TRBV19 and TRBJ2-7; maybe TRBD1 (6 bases). This CDR3 has 15 residues. Germline V lookup: CDR1 LNHDA, CDR2 SQIVND (reference sequence). V lost 4 bases to trimming and J lost 4 bases, with 17 bases between them. CDR3 residues: CASSNLRGSNYEQYF. In DNA, the CDR3 is TGTGCCAGTAGTAACCTAAGGGGGAGTAATTACGAGCAGTACTTC.

The chain is built from TRBV5-1 and TRBJ2-1, with TRBD2 identical over 12 bases. The CDR3 loop spans 15 amino acids. Germline assignment: CDR1 SGHRS and CDR2 YFSETQ. J was trimmed by 7 bases and V by 5 bases; bases with no gene match: 7. Here the CDR3 reads CASRLTSGSGNEQFF. In DNA form, the CDR3 reads TGCGCCAGCAGGTTGACTAGCGGGAGCGGAAATGAGCAGTTCTTC. Together with reference TRBV5-1 and TRBJ2-1, the CDR3 gives the full variable domain: KAGVTQTPRYLIKTRGQQVTLSCSPISGHRSVSWYQQTPGQGLQFLFEYFSETQRNKGNFPGRFSGRQFSNSRSEMNVSTLELGDSALYLCASRLTSGSGNEQFFGPGTRLTVL.

This clone came up once. The V and J genes are TRBV7-9 and TRBJ1-1, with unresolved D. Trimming shortened V by 1 base and J by 8 bases, and 8 bases separated the two germline ends. In germline, CDR1 is SEHNR, CDR2 FQNEAQ (reference sequence). This CDR3 has 12 amino acids. DNA of the CDR3: TGTGCCAGCAGCTTAGTGGGCAGAGAAGCTTTCTTT. This translates into CASSLVGREAFF.